The entry that follows covers one T cell receptor (beta chain) sequence. PCR involved 60 Vbeta and 13 Jbeta primers. Profiled with immunoSEQ multiplex PCR; TCRdb holds only in-frame clones, not every one. The sample holds around 100,000 clones. The data are from a study of cytomegalovirus exposure and HLA in healthy donors. Germline V gives CDR1 ENHRY, CDR2 SYGVKD. The CDR3 spans 13 residues. V was cut by 10 bases and J by 1 base, with 14 bases left in between. The chain joins TRBV10-3 to TRBJ2-7; D perhaps matches TRBD1 (6 bases). Sample: PBMCs. This clonotype was obtained from a man aged 25 to 45 in good health and CMV-seronegative. The CDR3 sequence is CATLGHGSYEQYF. In DNA form, the CDR3 reads TGTGCCACTTTGGGACACGGGTCCTACGAGCAGTACTTC.